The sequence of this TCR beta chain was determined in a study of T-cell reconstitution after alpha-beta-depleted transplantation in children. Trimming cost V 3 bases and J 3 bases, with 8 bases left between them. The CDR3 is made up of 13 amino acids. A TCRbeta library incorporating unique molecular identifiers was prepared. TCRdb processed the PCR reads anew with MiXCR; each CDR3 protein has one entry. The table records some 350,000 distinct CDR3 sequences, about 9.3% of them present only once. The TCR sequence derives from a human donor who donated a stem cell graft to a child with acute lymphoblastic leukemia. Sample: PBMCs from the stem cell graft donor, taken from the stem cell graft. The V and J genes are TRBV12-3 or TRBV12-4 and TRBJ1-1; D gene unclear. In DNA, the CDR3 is TGTGCCAGCAGTTTTTGGCAGTACACTGAAGCTTTCTTT. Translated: CASSFWQYTEAFF.